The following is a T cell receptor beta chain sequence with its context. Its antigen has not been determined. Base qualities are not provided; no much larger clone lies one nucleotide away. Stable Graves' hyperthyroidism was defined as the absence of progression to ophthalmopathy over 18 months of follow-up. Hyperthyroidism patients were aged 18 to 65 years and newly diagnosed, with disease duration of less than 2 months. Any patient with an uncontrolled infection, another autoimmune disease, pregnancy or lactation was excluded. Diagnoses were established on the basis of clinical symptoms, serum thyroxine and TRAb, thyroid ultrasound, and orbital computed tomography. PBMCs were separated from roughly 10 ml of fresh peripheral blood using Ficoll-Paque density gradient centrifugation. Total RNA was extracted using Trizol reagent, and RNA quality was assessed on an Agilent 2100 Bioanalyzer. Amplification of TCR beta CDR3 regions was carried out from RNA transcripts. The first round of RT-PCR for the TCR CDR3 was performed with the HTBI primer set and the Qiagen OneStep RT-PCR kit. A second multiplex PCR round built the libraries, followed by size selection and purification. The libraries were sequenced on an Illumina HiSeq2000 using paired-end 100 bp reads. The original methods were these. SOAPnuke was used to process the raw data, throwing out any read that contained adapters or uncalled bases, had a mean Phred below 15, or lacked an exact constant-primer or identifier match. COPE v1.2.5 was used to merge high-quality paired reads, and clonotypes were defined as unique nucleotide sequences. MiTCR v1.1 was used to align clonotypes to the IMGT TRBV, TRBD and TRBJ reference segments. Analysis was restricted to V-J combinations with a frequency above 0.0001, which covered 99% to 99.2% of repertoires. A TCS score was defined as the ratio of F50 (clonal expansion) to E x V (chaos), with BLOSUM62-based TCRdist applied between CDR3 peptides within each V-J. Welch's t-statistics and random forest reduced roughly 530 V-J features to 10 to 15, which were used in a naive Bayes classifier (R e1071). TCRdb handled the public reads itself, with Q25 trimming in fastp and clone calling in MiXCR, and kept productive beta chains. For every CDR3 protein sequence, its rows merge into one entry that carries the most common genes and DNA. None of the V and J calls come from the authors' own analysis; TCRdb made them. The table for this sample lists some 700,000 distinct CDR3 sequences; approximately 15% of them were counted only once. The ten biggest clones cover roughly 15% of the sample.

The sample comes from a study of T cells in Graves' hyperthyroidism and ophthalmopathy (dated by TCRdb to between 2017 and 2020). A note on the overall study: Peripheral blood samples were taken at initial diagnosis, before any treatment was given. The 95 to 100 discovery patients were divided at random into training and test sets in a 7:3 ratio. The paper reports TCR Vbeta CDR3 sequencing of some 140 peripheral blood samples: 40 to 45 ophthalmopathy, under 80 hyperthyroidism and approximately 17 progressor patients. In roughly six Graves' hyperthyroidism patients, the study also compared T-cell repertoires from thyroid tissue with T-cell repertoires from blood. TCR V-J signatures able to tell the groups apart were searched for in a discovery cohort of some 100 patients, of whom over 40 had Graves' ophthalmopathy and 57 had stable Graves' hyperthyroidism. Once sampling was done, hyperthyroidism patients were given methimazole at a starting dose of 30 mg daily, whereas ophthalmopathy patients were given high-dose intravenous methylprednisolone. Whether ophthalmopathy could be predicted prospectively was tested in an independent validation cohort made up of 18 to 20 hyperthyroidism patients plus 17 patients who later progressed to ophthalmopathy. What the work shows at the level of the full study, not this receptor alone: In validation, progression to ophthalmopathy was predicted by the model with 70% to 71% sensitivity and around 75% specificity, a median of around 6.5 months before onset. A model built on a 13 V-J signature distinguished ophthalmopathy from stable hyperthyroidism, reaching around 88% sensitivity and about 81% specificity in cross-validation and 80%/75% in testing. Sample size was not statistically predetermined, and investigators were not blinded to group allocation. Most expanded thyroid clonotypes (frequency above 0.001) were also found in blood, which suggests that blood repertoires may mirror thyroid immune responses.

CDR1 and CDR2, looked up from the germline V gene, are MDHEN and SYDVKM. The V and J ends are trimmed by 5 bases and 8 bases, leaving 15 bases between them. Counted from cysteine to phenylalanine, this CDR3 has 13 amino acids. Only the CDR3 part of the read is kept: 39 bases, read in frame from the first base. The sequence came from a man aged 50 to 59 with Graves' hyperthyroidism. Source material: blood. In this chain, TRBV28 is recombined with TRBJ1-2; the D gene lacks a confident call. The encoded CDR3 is CASSLPHTGGYTF. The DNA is TGTGCCAGCAGTCTCCCCCATACTGGAGGCTACACCTTC.